This section outlines one T cell receptor beta chain sequence together with its context. Its recognized antigen is unknown. It has no much larger one-base neighbor in the sample; base qualities were not kept. This entry comes from a study of control samples from healthy donors and cancer patients (dated by TCRdb to 2020 to 2021). Library prep was done by the immunoSEQ multiplex PCR assay. TCRdb retrieved this table from immuneACCESS and kept in-frame rearrangements only. Not all clones are present; in checked studies, unresolved V genes account for under half, and no reason is known for the remainder. The sample table records about 120,000 clones; over 90% of these occur just once. Of the sample, more than 2% is held by the ten largest clones. Based on the germline V gene (reference sequence), the CDR1 and CDR2 sequences are SEHNR and FQNEAQ. Inclusive of the bounding cysteine and phenylalanine, the CDR3 is 14 residues long. Left in the record is the CDR3 DNA by itself, 42 bases read in frame from the first base. Relative to germline, V is 5 bases shorter and J is 8 bases shorter, with 18 bases between their ends.

The sample consisted of blood. The chain is made from TRBV7-9 and TRBJ1-2, with no reliable assignment of the D segment. The sequence came from a young man in good health. The DNA is TGTGCCAGCAGCCCTGCCGGGGAAGCGGGAGGCTACACCTTC. Protein translation: CASSPAGEAGGYTF.